The 24 T cell receptor beta chains below all came from one sample that was sequenced in a study of CD8 T cells in Susac syndrome. Random hexamers were used to reverse transcribe the RNA input (roughly 0.5 to 1 ug). Each CDR3 protein is one row after TCRdb ran MiXCR on the immunoSEQ multiplex PCR reads. The sample has 100,000 or so distinct CDR3 sequences; 85% to 95% are singletons. Sequencing input: CD4+ T cells from PBMCs. Receptor source: a human donor in good health.

This sequence joins TRBV20-1 and TRBJ2-3; D is ambiguous. The CDR3 totals 16 residues. V was cut by 1 base and J by 10 bases, with 24 bases left in between. Germline assignment: CDR1 DFQATT and CDR2 SNEGSKA (reference sequence). CDR3 coding DNA: TGCAGTGCTAGAGTTTTCTCCGCCGGACCCTCCGGCTCGCAGTATTTT. The encoded protein is CSARVFSAGPSGSQYF.

The chain joins TRBV7-3 to TRBJ2-2; 7 positions agree with TRBD1. This CDR3 region has 13 residues. J lost 6 bases, V lost 7 bases, and 5 bases had no gene match. Germline CDR1 is SGHTA and CDR2 is FQGTGA. Written as DNA, the CDR3 is TGTGCCAGCACCGCGACAGGGTCCGGGGAGCTGTTTTTT. Translated: CASTATGSGELFF.

V gene TRBV10-3 combines with J gene TRBJ2-2, with TRBD2 identical over 11 bases. J was trimmed by 6 bases and V by 0 bases; bases with no gene match: 12. This CDR3 is 19 amino acids long. Germline V gene lookup returns CDR1 ENHRY and CDR2 SYGVKD. In DNA form, the CDR3 reads TGTGCCATCAGTGAGTCCGGGACTAGCGGAACTCCTGTGGCCGGGGAGCTGTTTTTT. Protein product: CAISESGTSGTPVAGELFF.

The rearrangement links TRBV7-2 to TRBJ1-2; D is possibly TRBD1 (6 bases). Looked up from germline, CDR1 is SGHTA and CDR2 is FQGNSA. The CDR3 is made up of 16 amino acids. V dropped 7 bases and J dropped 0 bases, with 18 bases sitting between them. CDR3 in amino acids: CASTPGGTGTNYGYTF. Written as DNA, the CDR3 is TGTGCCAGCACTCCCGGCGGAACAGGGACTAACTATGGCTACACCTTC. Using reference TRBV7-2 and TRBJ1-2 for the parts outside the CDR3, the full variable domain is GAGVSQSPSNKVTEKGKDVELRCDPISGHTALYWYRQSLGQGLEFLIYFQGNSAPDKSGLPSDRFSAERTGGSVSTLTIQRTQQEDSAVYLCASTPGGTGTNYGYTFGSGTRLTVV.

The chain has TRBV13 and TRBJ2-3, with a possible D match to TRBD2 (6 bases). Trimming removed 4 bases at V and 3 bases at J, with 11 bases between. The CDR3 spans 14 residues. From germline, CDR1 is PRHDT and CDR2 FYEKMQ (reference sequence). CDR3 loop: CASSSRLGTDTQYF. In DNA, the CDR3 is TGTGCCAGCAGCTCTCGACTAGGGACAGATACGCAGTATTTT.

The chain employs TRBV5-1 and TRBJ1-4; D ambiguous. The CDR3 extends over 15 amino acids. Germline V gives CDR1 SGHRS, CDR2 YFSETQ. The V gene lost 5 bases and the J gene lost 0 bases, with 11 bases spanning the gap. The CDR3 spells CASSGGDATNEKLFF. The CDR3 DNA reads TGCGCCAGCAGTGGTGGGGATGCAACTAATGAAAAACTGTTTTTT.

The chain is built from TRBV7-9 and TRBJ2-1, with no clear D. In germline, CDR1 is SEHNR, CDR2 FQNEAQ (reference sequence). The V and J ends lost 5 bases and 1 base respectively, with 12 bases between them. The CDR3 contains 15 residues. CDR3 sequence reads: CASSRHSLSYNEQFF. As DNA, the CDR3 is TGTGCCAGCAGCCGACACAGCTTGTCCTACAATGAGCAGTTCTTC.

This chain connects TRBV20-1 to TRBJ2-3; the D gene is possibly TRBD2 (5 bases). The germline V and J ends were trimmed by 3 bases and 2 bases, with 21 bases remaining between them. From germline, CDR1 is DFQATT and CDR2 SNEGSKA (reference sequence). This CDR3 comprises 17 residues. CDR3 amino acids: CSASHESQRRLTDTQYF. The CDR3 bases are TGCAGTGCTAGCCATGAGTCCCAGCGGAGACTCACAGATACGCAGTATTTT.

This chain joins TRBV20-1 and TRBJ2-4; D ambiguous. CDR1 DFQATT and CDR2 SNEGSKA come from the germline V gene (reference sequence). This CDR3 has 15 amino acids. Deletions cut 3 bases from V and 0 bases from J, with 12 bases between. The CDR3 coding sequence is TGCAGTGCTAGTCCAGGTTCTATAGCCAAAAACATTCAGTACTTC. Translation gives CSASPGSIAKNIQYF.

This clonotype appeared a single time. J is TRBJ1-2 and V is TRBV29-1; no clear D gene. Germline V gives CDR1 SQVTM, CDR2 ANQGSEA. This CDR3 comprises 13 residues. Trimming cost V 0 bases and J 5 bases, with 10 bases left between them. The CDR3 bases are TGCAGCGTTGAAGATCCTGGAGCTTATGGCTACACCTTC. This sequence encodes CSVEDPGAYGYTF.

The gene calls are TRBV6-5 and TRBJ1-5; D not certain. The CDR3 is made up of 17 amino acids. V was cut by 0 bases and J by 1 base, with 13 bases left in between. Germline loops: CDR1 MNHEY, CDR2 SVGAGI. The CDR3 protein is CASSYSRGLESNQPQHF. CDR3 nucleotide sequence: TGTGCCAGCAGTTACTCGCGCGGGCTGGAGAGCAATCAGCCCCAGCATTTT.

The chain employs TRBV3-1 and TRBJ2-5, with 13 bases identical to TRBD2. Germline CDR1 is LGHDT and CDR2 is YNNKEL (reference sequence). The V gene end was trimmed by 4 bases and the J gene end by 1 base; junction bases not matched to a gene: 3. This CDR3 has 16 amino acids. As DNA, the CDR3 is TGTGCCAGCAGCCGGACTAGCGGGGGTTTCCAAGAGACCCAGTACTTC. This gives the protein CASSRTSGGFQETQYF.

This clonotype was counted a single time. The chain has TRBV5-1 and TRBJ1-2, with a weak D call TRBD1 (6 bases). This CDR3 comprises 15 residues. Germline V gene sequence: CDR1 SGHRS, CDR2 YFSETQ. V lost 0 bases, J lost 5 bases, and 14 bases lay in between. Here the CDR3 reads CASSLALRDTYGYTF. Here the CDR3 DNA reads TGCGCCAGCAGCTTGGCCCTCCGGGACACGTATGGCTACACCTTC.

The gene calls are TRBV5-1 and TRBJ2-7; 7 bases fit TRBD1. In germline, CDR1 is SGHRS, CDR2 YFSETQ. J was trimmed by 1 base and V by 1 base; bases with no gene match: 11. The CDR3 is made up of 17 amino acids. The CDR3 region is CASSLRGGTVKSYEQYF. Here the CDR3 DNA reads TGCGCCAGCAGCTTGCGTGGTGGGACAGTGAAGTCCTACGAGCAGTACTTC.

The count of this clonotype is one. The chain employs TRBV13 and TRBJ2-1; 8 bases fit TRBD1. CDR1 is PRHDT, CDR2 FYEKMQ, per germline (reference sequence). The CDR3 sequence is 15 residues long. Trimming took 5 bases from V and 9 from J; bases not matched to a gene: 12. CDR3 DNA: TGTGCCAGCAGCCGGGACAGGTCTGGGATCGGTGAGCAGTTCTTC. Translation gives CASSRDRSGIGEQFF.

V and J are TRBV30 and TRBJ2-3, with 7 bases that match TRBD2. The CDR3 is 15 amino acids. Germline V gene data show CDR1 as GTSNPN and CDR2 as SVGIG (reference sequence). Trimming cost V 5 bases and J 1 base; bases outside gene matches: 9. CDR3 in amino acids: CAWSPGRVGTDTQYF. In DNA, the CDR3 is TGTGCCTGGTCCCCTGGGAGGGTCGGCACAGATACGCAGTATTTT.

This chain uses TRBV2 with TRBJ2-1; the D is unclear. This CDR3 region has 11 residues. Germline CDR1 and CDR2: SNHLY and FYNNEI. The germline V and J ends were trimmed by 8 bases and 6 bases, with 8 bases remaining between them. The CDR3 spells CASPSTNEQFF. In DNA, the CDR3 is TGTGCCAGCCCTTCGACCAATGAGCAGTTCTTC.

The chain joins TRBV5-6 to TRBJ2-7, with D unresolved. Germline CDR1 and CDR2: SGHDT and YYEEEE. The CDR3 runs 11 residues. Trimming took 1 base from V and 5 from J, leaving 4 bases between them. The CDR3 DNA is TGTGCCAGCAGCTTGCGGAACGAGCAGTACTTC. It codes for CASSLRNEQYF.

J is TRBJ2-1 and V is TRBV19; D may match TRBD1 or TRBD2 (5 bases each). Germline loops: CDR1 LNHDA, CDR2 SQIVND (reference sequence). The CDR3 contains 14 residues. V shed 3 bases and J shed 7 bases, with 13 bases lying between them. The CDR3 coding sequence is TGTGCCAGTAGTATCGCGGCAGGGAGAAATGAGCAGTTCTTC. Amino acids: CASSIAAGRNEQFF.

The rearrangement joins TRBV5-6 to TRBJ2-1; D remains unclear. The ends were cut back, 4 bases at V and 6 bases at J, with 14 bases in the middle. CDR3 size: 14 residues. The germline V gene encodes CDR1 SGHDT and CDR2 YYEEEE. DNA for the CDR3: TGTGCCAGCAGCGACCGGGCCCGGGCCAATGAGCAGTTCTTC. This gives the protein CASSDRARANEQFF. The variable domain in full, completed from reference TRBV5-6 and TRBJ2-1, reads DAGVTQSPTHLIKTRGQQVTLRCSPKSGHDTVSWYQQALGQGPQFIFQYYEEEERQRGNFPDRFSGHQFPNYSSELNVNALLLGDSALYLCASSDRARANEQFFGPGTRLTVL.

This chain connects TRBV7-2 to TRBJ1-1; D not resolved. The CDR3 runs to 14 residues. CDR1 and CDR2 (germline): SGHTA, FQGNSA. The V and J ends lost 0 bases and 4 bases respectively, with 9 bases between them. The CDR3 DNA reads as TGTGCCAGCAGCTTAGCAGGGTTCGGCACTGAAGCTTTCTTT. It is translated as CASSLAGFGTEAFF.

The chain combines TRBV7-2 with TRBJ2-2, with D tentatively TRBD2 (6 bases). The germline V gene has CDR1 SGHTA and CDR2 FQGNSA. There are 15 residues in the CDR3. Trimming left V 5 bases short and J 2 bases short, with 12 bases between. The chain's CDR3 is CASSTRDGNTGELFF. DNA of the CDR3: TGTGCCAGCAGCACGCGGGACGGTAACACCGGGGAGCTGTTTTTT.

The chain uses TRBV27 and TRBJ1-2; TRBD1 matches at 9 bases. Germline CDR1 is MNHEY and CDR2 is SMNVEV (reference sequence). The CDR3 contains 15 residues. J was trimmed by 8 bases and V by 4 bases; bases with no gene match: 11. CDR3 region: CASSYWGQGDSGYTF. In nucleotides, the CDR3 is TGTGCCAGCAGTTACTGGGGACAGGGCGATTCCGGCTACACCTTC.

The chain recombines TRBV6-2 or TRBV6-3 with TRBJ2-7; TRBD1 matches 7 bases. The CDR3 consists of 14 residues. V was clipped by 8 bases and J by 3 bases; unmatched bases: 10. Germline V gene sequence: CDR1 MNHEY, CDR2 SVGEGT. The CDR3 region has the DNA TGTGCCAGCTCCCTTCCGGGACAGAACTACGAGCAGTACTTC. Its translation is CASSLPGQNYEQYF.